Listed below are T cell receptor beta chains from one sample, sequenced in a study of shared clonotypes between healthy human individuals. Clones were sequenced by immunoSEQ multiplex PCR, and TCRdb holds only the in-frame ones, with some missing. Seen here are 2 million to 2.5 million clones, about 95% observed once, and the top ten hold around 1.1%. Input material: naive CD8+ T cells sorted from blood. The origin of the receptors is a man aged 18 to 35 in good health. CDR3s leave out the opening cysteine and the closing phenylalanine or tryptophan.

>TRBV30
ALPGLGNTIY
>TRBV11-2
ASSLSLTGSDNEQF
>TRBV27
ASSSQGNYNEQF
>TRBV29-1
SAFWGEGELF
>TRBV5-1
ASSLEQGAYEQY
>TRBV15
ATSRLSLGPEFPTDTQY
>TRBV15
ATGDSFEAF
>TRBV27
ASSLSPGAANEKLF
>TRBV10-1
ASSESLTPYEQY
>TRBV7-9
ASSPSVAVRNTGELF
>TRBV28
ASSTRDTFNEKLF
>TRBV13
ASSLNWRANTGELF
>TRBV7-8
ASSPGASTYEQY
>TRBV7-6
ASSFGGHEQF
>TRBV10-3
AISESRSDYNSPLH
>TRBV23-1
ASSPWQGCGANVLT
>TRBV6-1
ASSEYDRPMFYEQY
>TRBV7-9
ASSQTGADNTEAF
>TRBV5-6
ASSSLSGSLYEQF
>TRBV30
AWSVGRAGPYEQY
>TRBV6-1
ASSGRGTGLLYGYT
>TRBV2
ASSSTSSYNEQF